Sequencing of this TCR beta chain was carried out in a study of vaccination effects on CD4 cells after COVID-19. Broader study findings: By a late point after vaccination, infection- and vaccine-induced clones had shrunk markedly through clonal contraction. Convalescent patients were scarce, and early post-infection timepoints were absent.

The CDR3 covers 16 residues. V lost 1 base and J lost 1, with 14 bases in between. Germline CDR1 reads SEHNR; CDR2 reads FQNEAQ (reference sequence). Assay: immunoSEQ multiplex PCR; the TCRdb copy retains only in-frame clones and omits some. This table has 25,000 or so clones, approximately 73% appearing once. Of note for this clone: What it binds is not known.

ViraFEST assay sequencing came after antigen-specific CD4+ T cells were expanded with viral peptide pools. An approximately 10-day culture period preceded the isolation of CD4+ T cells. Neither prior SARS-CoV-2 infection nor positive nucleocapsid antibodies were present in the vaccine recipients. This TCR was sampled from a human donor who received a COVID-19 vaccine. The material was CD4+ T cells from PBMCs cultured with SARS-CoV-2 spike peptides, obtained before COVID-19 vaccination. The chain is built from TRBV7-9 and TRBJ2-7; D possibly corresponds to TRBD2 (6 bases). The CDR3 nucleotides read TGTGCCAGCAGCTTAGTGGGTGGGGGGAATTCCTACGAGCAGTACTTC. Translating it yields CASSLVGGGNSYEQYF.